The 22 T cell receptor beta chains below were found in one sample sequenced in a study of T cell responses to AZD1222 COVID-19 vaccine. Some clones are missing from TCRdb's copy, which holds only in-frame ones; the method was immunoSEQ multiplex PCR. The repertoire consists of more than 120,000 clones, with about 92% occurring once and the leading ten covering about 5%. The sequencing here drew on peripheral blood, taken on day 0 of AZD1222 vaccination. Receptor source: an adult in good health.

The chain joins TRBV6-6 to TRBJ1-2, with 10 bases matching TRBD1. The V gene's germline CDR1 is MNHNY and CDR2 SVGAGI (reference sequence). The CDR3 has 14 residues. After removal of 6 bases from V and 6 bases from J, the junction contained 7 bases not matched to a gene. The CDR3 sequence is CASRQTGTGDGYTF. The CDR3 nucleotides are TGTGCCAGCAGACAAACCGGGACAGGGGATGGCTACACCTTC.

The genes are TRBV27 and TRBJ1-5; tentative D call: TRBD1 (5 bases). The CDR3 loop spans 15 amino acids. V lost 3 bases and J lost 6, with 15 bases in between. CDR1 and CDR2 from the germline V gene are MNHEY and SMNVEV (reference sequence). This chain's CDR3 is CASSFNWDPGQPQHF. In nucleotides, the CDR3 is TGTGCCAGCAGTTTTAACTGGGACCCAGGTCAGCCCCAGCATTTT.

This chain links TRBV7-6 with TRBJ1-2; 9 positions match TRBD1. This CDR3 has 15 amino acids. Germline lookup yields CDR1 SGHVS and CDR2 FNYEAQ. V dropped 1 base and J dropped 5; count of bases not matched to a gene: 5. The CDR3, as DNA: TGTGCCAGCAGCTTAGGGACAGGGGAATCGTATGGCTACACCTTC. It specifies CASSLGTGESYGYTF.

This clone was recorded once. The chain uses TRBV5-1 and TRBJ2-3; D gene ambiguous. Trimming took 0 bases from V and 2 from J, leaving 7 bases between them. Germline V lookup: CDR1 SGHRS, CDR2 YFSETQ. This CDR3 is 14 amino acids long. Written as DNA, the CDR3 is TGCGCCAGCAGCTTGGACAGCTCCACAGATACGCAGTATTTT. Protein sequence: CASSLDSSTDTQYF.

For the CDR3, the DNA is TGTGCTAGTGGGTGGACTAGCGGGAGCTCCTACAATGAGCAGTTCTTC. Amino acids: CASGWTSGSSYNEQFF. V is TRBV12-5 and J is TRBJ2-1, with TRBD2 matching 13 bases. The V gene's germline CDR1 is LGHNT and CDR2 FRNRAP. CDR3 length: 16 amino acids. The junction had 2 bases not matched to a gene; V was cut back by 6 bases and J by 0 bases.

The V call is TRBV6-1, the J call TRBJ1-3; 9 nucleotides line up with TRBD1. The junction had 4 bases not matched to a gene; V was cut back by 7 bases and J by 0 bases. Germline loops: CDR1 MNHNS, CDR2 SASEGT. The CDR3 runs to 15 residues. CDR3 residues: CASIKDRGSGNTIYF. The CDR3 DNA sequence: TGTGCCAGCATCAAGGACAGGGGCTCTGGAAACACCATATATTTT.

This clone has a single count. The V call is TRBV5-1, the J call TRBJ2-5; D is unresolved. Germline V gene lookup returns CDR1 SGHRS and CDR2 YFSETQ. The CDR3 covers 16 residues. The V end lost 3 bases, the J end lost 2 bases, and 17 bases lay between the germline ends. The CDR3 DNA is TGCGCCAGCAGCTGGCCGGATGGGCAACCTCAAGAGACCCAGTACTTC. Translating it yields CASSWPDGQPQETQYF.

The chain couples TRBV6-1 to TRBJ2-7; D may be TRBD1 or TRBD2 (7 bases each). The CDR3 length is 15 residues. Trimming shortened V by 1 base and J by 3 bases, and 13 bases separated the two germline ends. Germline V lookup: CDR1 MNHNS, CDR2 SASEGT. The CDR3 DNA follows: TGTGCCAGCAGTGAAGGTCCAGGGGGGGACTACGAGCAGTACTTC. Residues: CASSEGPGGDYEQYF.

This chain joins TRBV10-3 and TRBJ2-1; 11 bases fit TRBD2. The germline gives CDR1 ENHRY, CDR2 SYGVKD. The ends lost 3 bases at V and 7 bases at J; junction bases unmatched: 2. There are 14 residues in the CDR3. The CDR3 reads CAISELAGENEQFF. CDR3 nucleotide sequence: TGTGCCATCAGTGAACTAGCGGGAGAAAATGAGCAGTTCTTC.

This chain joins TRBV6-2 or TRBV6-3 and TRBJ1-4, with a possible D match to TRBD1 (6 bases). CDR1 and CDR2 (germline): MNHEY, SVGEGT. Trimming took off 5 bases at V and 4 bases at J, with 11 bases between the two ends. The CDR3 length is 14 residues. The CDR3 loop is CASSASRGNEKLFF. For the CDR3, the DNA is TGTGCCAGCAGTGCGTCCAGGGGTAATGAAAAACTGTTTTTT.

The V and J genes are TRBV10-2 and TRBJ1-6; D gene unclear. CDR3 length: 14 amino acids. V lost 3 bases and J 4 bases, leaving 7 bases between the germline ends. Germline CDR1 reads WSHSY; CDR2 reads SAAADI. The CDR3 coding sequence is TGCGCCAGCAGTGAATTGGGTTATAATTCACCCCTCCACTTT. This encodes CASSELGYNSPLHF.

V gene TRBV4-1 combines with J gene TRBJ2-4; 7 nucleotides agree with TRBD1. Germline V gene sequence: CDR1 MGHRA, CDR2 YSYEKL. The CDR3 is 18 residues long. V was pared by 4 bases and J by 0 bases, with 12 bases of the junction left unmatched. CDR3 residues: CASSPTRGPSLAKNIQYF. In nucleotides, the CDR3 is TGCGCCAGCAGCCCTACAAGGGGGCCATCCCTAGCCAAAAACATTCAGTACTTC.

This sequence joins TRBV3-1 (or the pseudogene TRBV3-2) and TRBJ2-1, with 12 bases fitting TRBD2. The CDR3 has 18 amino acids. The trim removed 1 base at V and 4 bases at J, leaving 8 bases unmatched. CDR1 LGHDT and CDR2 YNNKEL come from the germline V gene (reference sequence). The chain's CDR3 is CASSQGLAGVAMYNEQFF. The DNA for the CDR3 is TGTGCCAGCAGCCAAGGACTAGCGGGAGTCGCAATGTACAATGAGCAGTTCTTC.

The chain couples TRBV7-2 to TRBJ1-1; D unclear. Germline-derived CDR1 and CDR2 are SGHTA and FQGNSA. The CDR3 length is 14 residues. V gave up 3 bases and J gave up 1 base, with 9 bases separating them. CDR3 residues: CASSFNLENTEAFF. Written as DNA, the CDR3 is TGTGCCAGCAGCTTTAATTTGGAGAACACTGAAGCTTTCTTT.

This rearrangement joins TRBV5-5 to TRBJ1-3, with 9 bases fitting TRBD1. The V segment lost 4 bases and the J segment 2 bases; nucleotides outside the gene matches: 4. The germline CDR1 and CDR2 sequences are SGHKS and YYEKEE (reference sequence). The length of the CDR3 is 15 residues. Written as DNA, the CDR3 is TGTGCCAGCAGCGAGGGGACAGGGACTGGAAACACCATATATTTT. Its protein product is CASSEGTGTGNTIYF.

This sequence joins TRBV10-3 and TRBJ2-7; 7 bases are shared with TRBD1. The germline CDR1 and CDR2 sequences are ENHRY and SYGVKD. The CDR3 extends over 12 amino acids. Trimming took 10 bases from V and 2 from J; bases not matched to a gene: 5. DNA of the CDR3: TGTGCCACCTCGGACAGGACCTACGAGCAGTACTTC. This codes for CATSDRTYEQYF.

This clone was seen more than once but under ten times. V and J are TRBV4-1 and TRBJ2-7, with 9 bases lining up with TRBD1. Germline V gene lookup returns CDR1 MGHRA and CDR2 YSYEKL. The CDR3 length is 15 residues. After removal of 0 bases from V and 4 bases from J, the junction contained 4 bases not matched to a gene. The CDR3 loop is CASSQDTGGLYEQYF. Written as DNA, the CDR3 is TGCGCCAGCAGCCAAGATACAGGGGGCTTGTACGAGCAGTACTTC.

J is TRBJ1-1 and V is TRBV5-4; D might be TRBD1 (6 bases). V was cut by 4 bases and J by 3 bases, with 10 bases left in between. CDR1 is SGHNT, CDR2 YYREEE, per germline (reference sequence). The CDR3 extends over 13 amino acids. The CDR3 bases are TGTGCCAGCAGCGTTCAGGGGCACACTGAAGCTTTCTTT. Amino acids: CASSVQGHTEAFF.

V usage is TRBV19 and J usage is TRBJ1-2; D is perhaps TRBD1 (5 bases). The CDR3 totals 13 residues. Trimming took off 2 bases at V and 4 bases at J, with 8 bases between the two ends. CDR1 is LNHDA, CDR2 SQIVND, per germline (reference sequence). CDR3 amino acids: CASSISTGYGYTF. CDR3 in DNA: TGTGCCAGTAGTATATCAACAGGCTATGGCTACACCTTC.

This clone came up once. The CDR3 DNA reads TGCGCCAGCAGCCAAGTCAGGGGGACTGAAGCTTTCTTT. Amino acid sequence: CASSQVRGTEAFF. This sequence joins TRBV4-1 and TRBJ1-1; TRBD1 aligns across 7 bases. The germline CDR1 and CDR2 sequences are MGHRA and YSYEKL. Trimming cost V 1 base and J 5 bases; bases outside gene matches: 1. The CDR3 has 13 residues.

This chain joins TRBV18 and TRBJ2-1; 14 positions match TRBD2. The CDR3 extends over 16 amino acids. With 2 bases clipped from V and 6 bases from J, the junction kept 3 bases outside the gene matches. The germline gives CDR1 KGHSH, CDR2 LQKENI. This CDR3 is CASSPGLAGGLNEQFF. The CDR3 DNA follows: TGTGCCAGCTCACCAGGACTAGCGGGGGGCCTCAATGAGCAGTTCTTC.

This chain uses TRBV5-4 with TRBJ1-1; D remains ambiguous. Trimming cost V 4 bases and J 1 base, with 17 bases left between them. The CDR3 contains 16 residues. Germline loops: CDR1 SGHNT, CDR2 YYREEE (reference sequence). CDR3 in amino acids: CASSPPPAAANTEAFF. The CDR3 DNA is TGTGCCAGCAGCCCCCCCCCGGCGGCAGCGAACACTGAAGCTTTCTTT.